This T cell receptor beta chain was sequenced during a study of T cell changes during pregnancy in multiple sclerosis. Profiling relied on immunoSEQ multiplex PCR, and the TCRdb table lists in-frame clones only, not all of them. This sample has under 85,000 clones; around 90% occur once, and the top ten carry approximately 1.5%. The sequencing here drew on peripheral blood, taken in the third trimester of pregnancy. This receptor was taken from a female donor in good health, enrolled as a control in a pregnancy study.

CDR3 residues: CASSWDPQVLSGNTIYF. Here the CDR3 DNA reads TGTGCCAGCAGCTGGGATCCACAGGTCCTCTCTGGAAACACCATATATTTT. The chain uses TRBV5-8 and TRBJ1-3, with D possibly TRBD1 on 5 matching bases. The CDR3 extends over 17 amino acids. V was trimmed by 3 bases and J by 0 bases, leaving 16 bases between them. CDR1 SGHTS and CDR2 YDEGEE come from the germline V gene.